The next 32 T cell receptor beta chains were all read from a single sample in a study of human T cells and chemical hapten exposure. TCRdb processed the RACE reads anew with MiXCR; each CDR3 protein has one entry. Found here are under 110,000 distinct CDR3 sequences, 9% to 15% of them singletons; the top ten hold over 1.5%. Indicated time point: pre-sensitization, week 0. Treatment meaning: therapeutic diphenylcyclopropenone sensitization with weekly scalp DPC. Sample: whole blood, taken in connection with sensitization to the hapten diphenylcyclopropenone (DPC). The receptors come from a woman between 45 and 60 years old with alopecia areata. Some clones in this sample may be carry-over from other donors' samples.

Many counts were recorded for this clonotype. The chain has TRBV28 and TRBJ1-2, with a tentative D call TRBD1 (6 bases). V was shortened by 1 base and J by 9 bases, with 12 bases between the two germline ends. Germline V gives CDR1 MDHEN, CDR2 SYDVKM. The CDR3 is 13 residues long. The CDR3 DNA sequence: TGTGCCAGCAGTTTATCTTACAGGGCCAGCTACACCTTC. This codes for CASSLSYRASYTF.

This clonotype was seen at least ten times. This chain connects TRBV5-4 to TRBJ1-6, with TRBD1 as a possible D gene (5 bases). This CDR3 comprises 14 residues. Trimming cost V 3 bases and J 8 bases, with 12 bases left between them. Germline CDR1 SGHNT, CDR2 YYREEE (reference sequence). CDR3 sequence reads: CASSSGTNHSPLHF. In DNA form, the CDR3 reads TGTGCCAGCAGCTCCGGGACGAACCATTCACCCCTCCACTTT.

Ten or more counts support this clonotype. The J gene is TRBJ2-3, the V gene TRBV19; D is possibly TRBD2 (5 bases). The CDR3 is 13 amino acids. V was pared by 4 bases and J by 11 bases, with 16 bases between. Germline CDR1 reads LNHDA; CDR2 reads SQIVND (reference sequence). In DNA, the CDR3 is TGTGCCAGTAGTACCTTAGACCGGGAAGAGCAGTATTTT. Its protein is CASSTLDREEQYF.

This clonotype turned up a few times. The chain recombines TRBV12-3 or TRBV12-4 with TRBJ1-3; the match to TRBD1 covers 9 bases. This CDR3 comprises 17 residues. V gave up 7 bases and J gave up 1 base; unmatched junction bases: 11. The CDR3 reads CASNTGQGIVSGNTIYF. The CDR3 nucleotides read TGTGCCAGCAATACCGGACAGGGGATTGTTTCTGGAAACACCATATATTTT.

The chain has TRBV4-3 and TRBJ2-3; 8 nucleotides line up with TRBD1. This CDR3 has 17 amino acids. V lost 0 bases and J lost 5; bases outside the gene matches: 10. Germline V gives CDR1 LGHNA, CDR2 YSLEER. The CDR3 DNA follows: TGCGCCAGCAGCCAAGAGGATGGGACAGGAATTTTAGATACGCAGTATTTT. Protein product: CASSQEDGTGILDTQYF.

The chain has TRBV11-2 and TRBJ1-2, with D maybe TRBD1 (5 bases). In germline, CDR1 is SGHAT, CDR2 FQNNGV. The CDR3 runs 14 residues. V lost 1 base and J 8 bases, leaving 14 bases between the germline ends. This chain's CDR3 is CASSLAGTPYGYTF. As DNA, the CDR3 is TGTGCCAGCAGCTTAGCCGGGACCCCGTACGGCTACACCTTC. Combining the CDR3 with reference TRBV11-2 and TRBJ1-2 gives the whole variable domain EAGVAQSPRYKIIEKRQSVAFWCNPISGHATLYWYQQILGQGPKLLIQFQNNGVVDDSQLPKDRFSAERLKGVDSTLKIQPAKLEDSAVYLCASSLAGTPYGYTFGSGTRLTVV.

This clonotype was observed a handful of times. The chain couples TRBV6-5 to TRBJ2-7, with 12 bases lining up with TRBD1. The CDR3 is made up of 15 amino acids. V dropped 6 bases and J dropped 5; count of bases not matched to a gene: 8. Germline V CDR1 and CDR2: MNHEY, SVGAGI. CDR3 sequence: CASRFPGTGGHEQYF. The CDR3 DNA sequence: TGTGCCAGCAGATTTCCGGGGACAGGGGGCCACGAGCAGTACTTC.

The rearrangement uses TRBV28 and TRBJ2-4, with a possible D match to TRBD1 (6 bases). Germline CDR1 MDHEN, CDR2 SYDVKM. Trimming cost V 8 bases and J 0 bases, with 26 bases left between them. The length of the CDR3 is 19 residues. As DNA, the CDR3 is TGTGCCAGCGCCTTCGCAGGGGTTGGAAGAGGGCTAGCCAAAAACATTCAGTACTTC. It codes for CASAFAGVGRGLAKNIQYF.

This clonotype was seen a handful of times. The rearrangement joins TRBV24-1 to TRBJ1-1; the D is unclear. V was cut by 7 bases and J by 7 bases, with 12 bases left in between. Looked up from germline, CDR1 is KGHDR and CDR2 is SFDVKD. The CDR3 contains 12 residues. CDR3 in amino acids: CATRNTFNEAFF. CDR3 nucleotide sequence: TGTGCCACCAGAAACACGTTCAATGAAGCTTTCTTT.

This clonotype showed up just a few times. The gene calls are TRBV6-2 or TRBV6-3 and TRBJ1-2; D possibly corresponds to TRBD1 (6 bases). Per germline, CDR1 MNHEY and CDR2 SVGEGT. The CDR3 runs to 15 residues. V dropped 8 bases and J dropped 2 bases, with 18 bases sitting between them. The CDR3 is CASCLHRERNYGYTF. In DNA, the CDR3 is TGTGCCAGCTGCCTTCACAGGGAAAGAAACTATGGCTACACCTTC.

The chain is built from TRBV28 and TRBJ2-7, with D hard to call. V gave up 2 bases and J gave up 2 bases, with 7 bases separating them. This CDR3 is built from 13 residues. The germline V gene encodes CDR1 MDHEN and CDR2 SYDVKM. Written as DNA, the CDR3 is TGTGCCAGCAGTTTAAGGCAGGCCTACGAGCAGTACTTC. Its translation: CASSLRQAYEQYF.

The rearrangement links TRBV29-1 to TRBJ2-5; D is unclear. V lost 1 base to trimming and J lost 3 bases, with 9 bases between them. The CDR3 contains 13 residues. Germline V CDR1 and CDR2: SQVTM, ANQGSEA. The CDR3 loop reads CSVEAREKETQYF. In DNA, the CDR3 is TGCAGCGTTGAAGCGAGAGAGAAAGAGACCCAGTACTTC.

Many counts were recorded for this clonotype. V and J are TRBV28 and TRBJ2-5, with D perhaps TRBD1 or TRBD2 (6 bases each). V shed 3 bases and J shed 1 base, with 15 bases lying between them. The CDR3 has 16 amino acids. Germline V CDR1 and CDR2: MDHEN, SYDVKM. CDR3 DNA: TGTGCCAGCAGTTTCCTTGGGGGCGGGACCCAAGAGACCCAGTACTTC. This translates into CASSFLGGGTQETQYF.

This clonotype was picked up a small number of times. This chain's CDR3 is CASSLAGDQPQHF. CDR3 DNA: TGTGCCAGCAGCTTAGCGGGGGATCAGCCCCAGCATTTT. V and J are TRBV7-9 and TRBJ1-5; weak D call: TRBD1 (5 bases). This CDR3 has 13 amino acids. Germline CDR1 is SEHNR and CDR2 is FQNEAQ (reference sequence). V was shortened by 0 bases and J by 5 bases, with 5 bases between the two germline ends.

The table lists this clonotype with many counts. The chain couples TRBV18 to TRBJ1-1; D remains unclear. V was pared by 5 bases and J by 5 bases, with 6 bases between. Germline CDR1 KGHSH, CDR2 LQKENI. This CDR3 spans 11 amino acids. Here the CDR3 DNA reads TGTGCCAGCTCAGGCTCAACTGAAGCTTTCTTT. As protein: CASSGSTEAFF. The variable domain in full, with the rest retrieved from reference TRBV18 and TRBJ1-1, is NAGVMQNPRHLVRRRGQEARLRCSPMKGHSHVYWYRQLPEEGLKFMVYLQKENIIDESGMPKERFSAEFPKEGPSILRIQQVVRGDSAAYFCASSGSTEAFFGQGTRLTVV.

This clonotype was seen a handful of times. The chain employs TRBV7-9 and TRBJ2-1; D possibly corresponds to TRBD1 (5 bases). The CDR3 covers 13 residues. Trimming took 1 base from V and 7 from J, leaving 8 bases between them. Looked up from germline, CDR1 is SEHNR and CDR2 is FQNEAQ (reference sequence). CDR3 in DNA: TGTGCCAGCAGCTTAGGACCAGGGAATGAGCAGTTCTTC. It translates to CASSLGPGNEQFF.

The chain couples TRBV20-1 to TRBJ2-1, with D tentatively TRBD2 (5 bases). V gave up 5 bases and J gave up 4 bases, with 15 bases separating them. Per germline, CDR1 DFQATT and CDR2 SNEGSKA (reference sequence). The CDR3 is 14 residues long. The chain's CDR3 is CSALDWSGYNEQFF. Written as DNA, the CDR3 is TGCAGTGCTCTGGACTGGTCGGGATACAATGAGCAGTTCTTC.

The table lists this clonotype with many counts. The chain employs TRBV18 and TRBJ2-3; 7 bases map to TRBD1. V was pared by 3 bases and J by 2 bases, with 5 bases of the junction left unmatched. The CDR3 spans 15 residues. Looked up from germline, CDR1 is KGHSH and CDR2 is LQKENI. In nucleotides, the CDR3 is TGTGCCAGCTCACCGGGACAGACATTCACAGATACGCAGTATTTT. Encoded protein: CASSPGQTFTDTQYF.

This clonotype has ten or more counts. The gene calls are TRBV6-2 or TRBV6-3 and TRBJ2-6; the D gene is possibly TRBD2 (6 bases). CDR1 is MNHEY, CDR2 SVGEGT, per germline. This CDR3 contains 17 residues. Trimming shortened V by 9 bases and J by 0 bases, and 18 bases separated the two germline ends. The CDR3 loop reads CASWRVQGASGANVLTF. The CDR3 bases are TGTGCCAGTTGGAGGGTGCAGGGAGCCTCTGGGGCCAACGTCCTGACTTTC.

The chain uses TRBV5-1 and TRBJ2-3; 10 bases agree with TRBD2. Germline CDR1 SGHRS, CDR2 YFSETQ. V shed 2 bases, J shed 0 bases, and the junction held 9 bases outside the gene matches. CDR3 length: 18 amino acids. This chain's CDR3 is CASSLSRTSGTSTDTQYF. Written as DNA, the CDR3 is TGCGCCAGCAGCTTATCCAGGACTAGCGGAACTAGCACAGATACGCAGTATTTT.

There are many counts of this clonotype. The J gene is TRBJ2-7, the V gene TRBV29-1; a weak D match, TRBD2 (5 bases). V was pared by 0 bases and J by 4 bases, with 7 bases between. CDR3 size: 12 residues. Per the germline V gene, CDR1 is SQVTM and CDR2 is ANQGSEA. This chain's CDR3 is CSVEDEGYEQYF. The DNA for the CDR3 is TGCAGCGTTGAAGATGAGGGATACGAGCAGTACTTC.

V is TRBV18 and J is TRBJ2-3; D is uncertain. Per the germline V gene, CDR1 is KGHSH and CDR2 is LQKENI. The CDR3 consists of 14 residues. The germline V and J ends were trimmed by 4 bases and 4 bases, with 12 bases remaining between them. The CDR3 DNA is TGTGCCAGCTCACTCTCTCAGCTCGCAGATACGCAGTATTTT. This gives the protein CASSLSQLADTQYF.

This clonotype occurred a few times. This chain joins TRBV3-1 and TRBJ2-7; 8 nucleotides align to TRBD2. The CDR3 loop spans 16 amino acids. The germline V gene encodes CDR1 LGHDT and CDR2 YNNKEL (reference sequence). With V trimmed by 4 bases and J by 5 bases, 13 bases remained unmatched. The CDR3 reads CASSPREKRETDEQYF. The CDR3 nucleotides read TGTGCCAGCAGCCCTCGGGAGAAGCGGGAGACCGACGAGCAGTACTTC.

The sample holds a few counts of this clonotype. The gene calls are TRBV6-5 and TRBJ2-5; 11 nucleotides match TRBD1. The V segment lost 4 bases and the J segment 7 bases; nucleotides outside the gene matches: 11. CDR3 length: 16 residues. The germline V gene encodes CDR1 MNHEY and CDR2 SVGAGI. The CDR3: CASSFKDRGQLGTQYF. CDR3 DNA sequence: TGTGCCAGCAGTTTCAAGGACAGGGGGCAACTGGGGACCCAGTACTTC.

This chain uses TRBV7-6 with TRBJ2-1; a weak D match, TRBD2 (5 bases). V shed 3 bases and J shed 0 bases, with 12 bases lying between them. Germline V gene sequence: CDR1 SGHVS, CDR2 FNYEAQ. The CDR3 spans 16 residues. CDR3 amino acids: CASSFSSLRSYNEQFF. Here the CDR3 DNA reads TGTGCCAGCAGCTTCTCTAGCTTACGCTCCTACAATGAGCAGTTCTTC. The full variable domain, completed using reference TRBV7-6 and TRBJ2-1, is GAGVSQSPRYKVTKRGQDVALRCDPISGHVSLYWYRQALGQGPEFLTYFNYEAQQDKSGLPNDRFSAERPEGSISTLTIQRTEQRDSAMYRCASSFSSLRSYNEQFFGPGTRLTVL.

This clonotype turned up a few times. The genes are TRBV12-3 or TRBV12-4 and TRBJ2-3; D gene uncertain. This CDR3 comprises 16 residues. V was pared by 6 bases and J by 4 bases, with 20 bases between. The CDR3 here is CASSGRRTLWADTQYF. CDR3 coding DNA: TGTGCCAGCAGCGGACGGCGGACCCTGTGGGCAGATACGCAGTATTTT.

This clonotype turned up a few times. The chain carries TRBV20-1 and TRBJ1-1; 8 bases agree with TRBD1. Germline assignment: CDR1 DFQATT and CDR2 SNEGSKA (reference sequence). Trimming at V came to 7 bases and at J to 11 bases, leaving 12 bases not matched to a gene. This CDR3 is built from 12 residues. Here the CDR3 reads CSVRGQVLSAFF. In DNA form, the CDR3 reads TGCAGTGTTCGGGGACAGGTTCTTTCGGCTTTCTTT.

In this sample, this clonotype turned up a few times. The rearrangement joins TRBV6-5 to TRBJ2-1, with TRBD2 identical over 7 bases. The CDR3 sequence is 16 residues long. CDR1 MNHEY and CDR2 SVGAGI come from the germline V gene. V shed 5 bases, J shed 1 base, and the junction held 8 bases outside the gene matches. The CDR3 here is CASSQNPGRSYNEQFF. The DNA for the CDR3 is TGTGCCAGCAGTCAGAACCCCGGGAGGTCCTACAATGAGCAGTTCTTC.

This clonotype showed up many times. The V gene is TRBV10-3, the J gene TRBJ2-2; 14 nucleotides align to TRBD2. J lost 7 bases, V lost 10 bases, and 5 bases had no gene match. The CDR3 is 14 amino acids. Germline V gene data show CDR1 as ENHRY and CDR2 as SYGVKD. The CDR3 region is CATGTSGGYGELFF. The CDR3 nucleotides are TGTGCCACCGGGACTAGCGGGGGATACGGGGAGCTGTTTTTT.

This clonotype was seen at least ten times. This CDR3 is CASSLGTSYPDTQYF. The CDR3 DNA is TGTGCCAGCAGCTTAGGGACTAGCTACCCTGATACGCAGTATTTT. The chain recombines TRBV7-8 with TRBJ2-3; the match to TRBD2 covers 8 bases. After removal of 1 base from V and 6 bases from J, the junction contained 6 bases not matched to a gene. The CDR3 has 15 residues. Germline loops: CDR1 SGHVS, CDR2 FQNEAQ.

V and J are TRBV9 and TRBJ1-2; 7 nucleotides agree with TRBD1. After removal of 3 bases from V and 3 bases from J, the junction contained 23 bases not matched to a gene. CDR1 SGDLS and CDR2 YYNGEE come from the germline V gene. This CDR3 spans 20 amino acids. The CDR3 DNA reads TGTGCCAGCAGCGCCCGATCAGGCCGACAGGGAGACTTCGAGTACTATGGCTACACCTTC. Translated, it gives CASSARSGRQGDFEYYGYTF.

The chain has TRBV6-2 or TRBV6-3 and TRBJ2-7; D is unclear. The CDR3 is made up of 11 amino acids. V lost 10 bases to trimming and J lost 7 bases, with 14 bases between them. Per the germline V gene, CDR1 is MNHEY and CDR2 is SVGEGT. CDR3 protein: CATIEVGEQYF. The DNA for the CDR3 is TGTGCCACAATTGAGGTCGGGGAGCAGTACTTC.